This T cell receptor (beta chain) was profiled in a study of cytomegalovirus exposure and HLA in healthy donors. The PCR ran on 60 Vbeta and 13 Jbeta primers. Here immunoSEQ multiplex PCR was the method, and the copy in TCRdb shows in-frame clones only, minus some. The sample has 250,000 to 350,000 clones, just over 70% seen once. The CDR3 runs to 14 residues. Germline V gene data show CDR1 as KGHSH and CDR2 as LQKENI. Unmatched junction bases numbered 10, after V lost 4 bases and J lost 9 bases. Sequencing used PBMCs. This receptor was identified in a female donor in good health and CMV-seronegative. The chain employs TRBV18 and TRBJ2-3; 7 nucleotides match TRBD1. The chain's CDR3 is CASSQTPLGGTQYF. The CDR3 DNA sequence: TGTGCCAGCTCACAAACACCATTAGGGGGCACGCAGTATTTT. Variable domain in full (rest from reference TRBV18 and TRBJ2-3): NAGVMQNPRHLVRRRGQEARLRCSPMKGHSHVYWYRQLPEEGLKFMVYLQKENIIDESGMPKERFSAEFPKEGPSILRIQQVVRGDSAAYFCASSQTPLGGTQYFGPGTRLTVL.